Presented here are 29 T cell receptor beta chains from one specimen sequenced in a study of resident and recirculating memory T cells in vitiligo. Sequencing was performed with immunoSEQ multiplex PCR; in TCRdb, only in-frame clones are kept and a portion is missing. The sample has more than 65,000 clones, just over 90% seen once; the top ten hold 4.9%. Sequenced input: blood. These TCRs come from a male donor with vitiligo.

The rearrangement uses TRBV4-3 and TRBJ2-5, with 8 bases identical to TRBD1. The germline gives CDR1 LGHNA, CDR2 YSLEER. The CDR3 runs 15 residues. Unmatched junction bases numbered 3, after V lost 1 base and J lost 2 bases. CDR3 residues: CASSQGDRGQETQYF. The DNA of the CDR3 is TGCGCCAGCAGCCAAGGAGACAGGGGTCAAGAGACCCAGTACTTC.

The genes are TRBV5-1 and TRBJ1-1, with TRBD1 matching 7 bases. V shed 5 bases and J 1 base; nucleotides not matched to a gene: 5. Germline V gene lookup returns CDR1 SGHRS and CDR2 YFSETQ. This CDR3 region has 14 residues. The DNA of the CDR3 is TGCGCCAGCAGACCCGGGACAGAGAACACTGAAGCTTTCTTT. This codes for CASRPGTENTEAFF.

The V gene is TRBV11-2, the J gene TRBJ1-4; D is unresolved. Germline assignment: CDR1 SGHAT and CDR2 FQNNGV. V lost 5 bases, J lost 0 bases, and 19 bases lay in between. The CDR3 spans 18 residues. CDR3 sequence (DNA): TGTGCCAGCAGCCCAAGGTCGGGAGGGTTAGCAACTAATGAAAAACTGTTTTTT. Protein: CASSPRSGGLATNEKLFF.

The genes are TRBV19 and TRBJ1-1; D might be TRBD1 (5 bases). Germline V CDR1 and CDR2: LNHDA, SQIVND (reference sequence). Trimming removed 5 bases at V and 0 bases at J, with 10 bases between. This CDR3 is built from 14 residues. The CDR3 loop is CASSAGLLNTEAFF. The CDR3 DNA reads TGTGCCAGTAGTGCGGGACTCCTGAACACTGAAGCTTTCTTT.

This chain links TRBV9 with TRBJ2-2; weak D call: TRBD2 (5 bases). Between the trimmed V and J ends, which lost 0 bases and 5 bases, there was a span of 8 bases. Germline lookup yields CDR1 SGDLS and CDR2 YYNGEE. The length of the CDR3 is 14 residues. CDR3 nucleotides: TGTGCCAGCAGCGTAGGTTCGGGGACCGGGGAGCTGTTTTTT. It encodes CASSVGSGTGELFF.

The CDR3 DNA reads TGCGCCAGCAGCTGGGGACTAGCGGGGACCGGGGAGCTGTTTTTT. Translation gives CASSWGLAGTGELFF. The gene calls are TRBV5-1 and TRBJ2-2; 13 bases are shared with TRBD2. The germline V gene has CDR1 SGHRS and CDR2 YFSETQ. This CDR3 comprises 15 residues. The V and J ends lost 3 bases and 5 bases, in that order; junction bases with no gene match: 1.

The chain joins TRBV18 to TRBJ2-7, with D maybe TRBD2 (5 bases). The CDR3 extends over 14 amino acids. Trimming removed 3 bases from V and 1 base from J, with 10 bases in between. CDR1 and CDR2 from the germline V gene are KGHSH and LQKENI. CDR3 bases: TGTGCCAGCTCACCCCACCCGGGGTCCTACGAGCAGTACTTC. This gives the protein CASSPHPGSYEQYF.

The DNA for the CDR3 is TGTGCCAGCAGCGCCAGTGATAGCAATCAGCCCCAGCATTTT. It encodes CASSASDSNQPQHF. V and J are TRBV9 and TRBJ1-5; no clear D gene. With 3 bases removed from V and 0 bases from J, the gap between germline ends came to 7 bases. The length of the CDR3 is 14 residues. CDR1 is SGDLS, CDR2 YYNGEE, per germline.

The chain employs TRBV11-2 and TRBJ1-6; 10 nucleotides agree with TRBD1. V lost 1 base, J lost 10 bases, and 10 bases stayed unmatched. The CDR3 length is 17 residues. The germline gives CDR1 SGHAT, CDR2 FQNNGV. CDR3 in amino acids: CASSLGPGQGIRSPLHF. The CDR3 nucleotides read TGTGCCAGCAGCTTAGGACCGGGACAGGGGATACGGTCACCCCTCCACTTT.

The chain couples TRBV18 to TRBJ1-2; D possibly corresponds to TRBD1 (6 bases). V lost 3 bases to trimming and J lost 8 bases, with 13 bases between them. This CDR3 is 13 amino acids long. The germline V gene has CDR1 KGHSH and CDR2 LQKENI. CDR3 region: CASSPGGPYGYTF. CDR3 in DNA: TGTGCCAGCTCACCCGGGGGGCCGTACGGCTACACCTTC.

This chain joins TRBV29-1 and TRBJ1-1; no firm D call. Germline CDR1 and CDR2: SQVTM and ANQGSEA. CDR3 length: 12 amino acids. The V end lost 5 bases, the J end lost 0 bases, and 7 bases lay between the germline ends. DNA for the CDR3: TGCAGCGTTAGTGCAGTGAACACTGAAGCTTTCTTT. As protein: CSVSAVNTEAFF.

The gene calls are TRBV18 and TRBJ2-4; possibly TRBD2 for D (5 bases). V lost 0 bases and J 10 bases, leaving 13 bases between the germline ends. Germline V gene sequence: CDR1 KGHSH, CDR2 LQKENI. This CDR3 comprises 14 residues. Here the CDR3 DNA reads TGTGCCAGCTCACCACCGGGAACCGGGGAAATTCAGTACTTC. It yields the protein CASSPPGTGEIQYF. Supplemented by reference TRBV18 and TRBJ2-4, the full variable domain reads NAGVMQNPRHLVRRRGQEARLRCSPMKGHSHVYWYRQLPEEGLKFMVYLQKENIIDESGMPKERFSAEFPKEGPSILRIQQVVRGDSAAYFCASSPPGTGEIQYFGAGTRLSVL.

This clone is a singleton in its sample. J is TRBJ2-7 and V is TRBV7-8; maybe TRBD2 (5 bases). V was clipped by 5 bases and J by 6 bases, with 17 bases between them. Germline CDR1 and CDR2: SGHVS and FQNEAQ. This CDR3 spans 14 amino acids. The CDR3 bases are TGTGCCAGCAGCCCGGAGCCTAGCTCGGGCGAGCAGTACTTC. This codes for CASSPEPSSGEQYF.

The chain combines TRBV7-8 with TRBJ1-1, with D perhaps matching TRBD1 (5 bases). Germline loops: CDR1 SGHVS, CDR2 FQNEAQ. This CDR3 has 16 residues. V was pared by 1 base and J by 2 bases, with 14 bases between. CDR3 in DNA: TGTGCCAGCAGCTTAGTATTTAATACAGGAAACACTGAAGCTTTCTTT. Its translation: CASSLVFNTGNTEAFF. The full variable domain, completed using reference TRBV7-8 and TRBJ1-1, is GAGVSQSPRYKVAKRGQDVALRCDPISGHVSLFWYQQALGQGPEFLTYFQNEAQLDKSGLPSDRFFAERPEGSVSTLKIQRTQQEDSAVYLCASSLVFNTGNTEAFFGQGTRLTVV.

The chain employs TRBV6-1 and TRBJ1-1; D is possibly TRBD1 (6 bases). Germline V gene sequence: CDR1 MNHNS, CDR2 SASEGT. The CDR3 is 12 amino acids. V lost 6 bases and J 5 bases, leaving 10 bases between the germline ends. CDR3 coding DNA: TGTGCCAGCAGAGCAGGGGAAACTGAAGCTTTCTTT. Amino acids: CASRAGETEAFF.

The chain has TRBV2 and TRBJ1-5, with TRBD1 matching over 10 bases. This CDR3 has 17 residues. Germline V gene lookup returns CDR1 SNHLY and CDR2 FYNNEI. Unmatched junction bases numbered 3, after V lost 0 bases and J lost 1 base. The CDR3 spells CASSEAWDRGSNQPQHF. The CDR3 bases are TGTGCCAGCAGTGAAGCGTGGGACAGGGGAAGCAATCAGCCCCAGCATTTT.

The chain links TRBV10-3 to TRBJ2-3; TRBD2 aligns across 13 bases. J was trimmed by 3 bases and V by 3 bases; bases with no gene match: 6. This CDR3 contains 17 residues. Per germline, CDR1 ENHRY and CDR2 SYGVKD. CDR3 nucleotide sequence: TGTGCCATCAGTGAAAGTCCGGGACTAGCGGGGACAGATACGCAGTATTTT. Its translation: CAISESPGLAGTDTQYF.

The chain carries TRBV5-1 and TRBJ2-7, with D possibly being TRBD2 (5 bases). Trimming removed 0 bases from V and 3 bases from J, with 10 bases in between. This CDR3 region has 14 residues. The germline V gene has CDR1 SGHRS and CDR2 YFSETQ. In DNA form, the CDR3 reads TGCGCCAGCAGCTTGGGAGGGCCTTTCTACGAGCAGTACTTC. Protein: CASSLGGPFYEQYF. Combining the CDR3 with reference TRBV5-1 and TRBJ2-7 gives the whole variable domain KAGVTQTPRYLIKTRGQQVTLSCSPISGHRSVSWYQQTPGQGLQFLFEYFSETQRNKGNFPGRFSGRQFSNSRSEMNVSTLELGDSALYLCASSLGGPFYEQYFGPGTRLTVT.

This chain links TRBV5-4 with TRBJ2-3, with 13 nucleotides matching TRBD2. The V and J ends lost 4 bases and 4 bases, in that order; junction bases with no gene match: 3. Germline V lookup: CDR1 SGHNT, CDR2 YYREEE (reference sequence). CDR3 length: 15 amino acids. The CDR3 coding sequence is TGTGCCAGCAGCCGGACTAGCGGGGGAGCAGATACGCAGTATTTT. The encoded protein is CASSRTSGGADTQYF.

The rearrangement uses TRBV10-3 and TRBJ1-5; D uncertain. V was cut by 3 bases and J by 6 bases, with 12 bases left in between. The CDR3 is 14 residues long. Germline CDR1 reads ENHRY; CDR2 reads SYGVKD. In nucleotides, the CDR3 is TGTGCCATCAGTGAAAGGGAGGTCGCTCAGCCCCAGCATTTT. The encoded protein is CAISEREVAQPQHF.

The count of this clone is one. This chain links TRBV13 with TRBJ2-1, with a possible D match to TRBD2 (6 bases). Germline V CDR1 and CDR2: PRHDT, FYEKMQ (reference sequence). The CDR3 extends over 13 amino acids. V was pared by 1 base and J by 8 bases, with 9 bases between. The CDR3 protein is CASSLAGEDEQFF. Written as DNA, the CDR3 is TGTGCCAGCAGCTTAGCGGGGGAGGATGAGCAGTTCTTC.

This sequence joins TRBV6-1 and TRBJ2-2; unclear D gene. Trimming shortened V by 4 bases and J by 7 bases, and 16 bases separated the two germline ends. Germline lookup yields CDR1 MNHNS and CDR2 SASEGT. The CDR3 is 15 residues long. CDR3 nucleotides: TGTGCCAGCAGTGCGTTAACAGTTACGGTCGGGGAGCTGTTTTTT. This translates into CASSALTVTVGELFF.

CDR3 loop: CASSESGSWELFF. In nucleotides, the CDR3 is TGTGCCAGCAGTGAAAGTGGCTCCTGGGAGCTGTTTTTT. The chain has TRBV2 and TRBJ2-2; the D is unclear. Trimming shortened V by 2 bases and J by 9 bases, and 10 bases separated the two germline ends. Germline V CDR1 and CDR2: SNHLY, FYNNEI. CDR3 length: 13 residues.

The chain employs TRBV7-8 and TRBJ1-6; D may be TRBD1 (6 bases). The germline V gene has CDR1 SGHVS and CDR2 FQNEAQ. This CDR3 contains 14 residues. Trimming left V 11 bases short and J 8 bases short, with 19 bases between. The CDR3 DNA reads TGTGCCTGGGGGGGCATCCCGATATATTCACCCCTCCACTTT. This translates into CAWGGIPIYSPLHF. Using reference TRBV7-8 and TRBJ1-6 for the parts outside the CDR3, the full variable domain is GAGVSQSPRYKVAKRGQDVALRCDPISGHVSLFWYQQALGQGPEFLTYFQNEAQLDKSGLPSDRFFAERPEGSVSTLKIQRTQQEDSAVYLCAWGGIPIYSPLHFGNGTRLTVT.

CDR3 loop: CSARDNSGNTIYF. The DNA of the CDR3 is TGCAGCGCTAGGGACAACTCTGGAAACACCATATATTTT. V is TRBV29-1 and J is TRBJ1-3, with D tentatively TRBD1 (6 bases). The CDR3 spans 13 residues. V was shortened by 7 bases and J by 0 bases, with 10 bases between the two germline ends. CDR1 and CDR2 from the germline V gene are SQVTM and ANQGSEA.

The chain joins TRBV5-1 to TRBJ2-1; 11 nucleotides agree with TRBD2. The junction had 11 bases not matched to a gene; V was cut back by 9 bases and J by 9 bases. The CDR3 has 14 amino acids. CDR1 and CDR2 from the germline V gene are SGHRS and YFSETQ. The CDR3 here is CATHSGGDYGEQFF. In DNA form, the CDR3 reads TGCGCCACCCATAGCGGGGGGGATTATGGTGAGCAGTTCTTC.

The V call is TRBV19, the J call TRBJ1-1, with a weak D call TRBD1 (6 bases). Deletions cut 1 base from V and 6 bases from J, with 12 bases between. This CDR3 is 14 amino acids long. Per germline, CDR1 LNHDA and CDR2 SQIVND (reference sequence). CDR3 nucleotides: TGTGCCAGTAGTATAGCTATAGGACAGCCTGAAGCTTTCTTT. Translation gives CASSIAIGQPEAFF. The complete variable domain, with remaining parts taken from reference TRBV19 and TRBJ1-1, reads DGGITQSPKYLFRKEGQNVTLSCEQNLNHDAMYWYRQDPGQGLRLIYYSQIVNDFQKGDIAEGYSVSREKKESFPLTVTSAQKNPTAFYLCASSIAIGQPEAFFGQGTRLTVV.

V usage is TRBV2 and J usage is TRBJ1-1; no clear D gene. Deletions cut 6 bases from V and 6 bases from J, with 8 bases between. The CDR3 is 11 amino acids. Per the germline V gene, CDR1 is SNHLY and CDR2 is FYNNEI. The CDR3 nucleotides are TGTGCCAGCAGACCAGAAGCTGAAGCTTTCTTT. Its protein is CASRPEAEAFF.

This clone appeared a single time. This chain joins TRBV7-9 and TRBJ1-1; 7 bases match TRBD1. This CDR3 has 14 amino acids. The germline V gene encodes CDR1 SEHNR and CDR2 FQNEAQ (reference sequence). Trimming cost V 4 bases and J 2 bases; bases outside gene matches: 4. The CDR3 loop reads CASSSYRGNTEAFF. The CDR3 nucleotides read TGTGCCAGCAGCTCTTACAGGGGTAACACTGAAGCTTTCTTT.